This T cell receptor (beta chain) originates from a study of cytomegalovirus exposure and HLA in healthy donors (dated by TCRdb to about 2017). Notes on the research overall: An earlier analysis of roughly 630 of the donors reported approximately 300 Gb of sequence data and roughly 100 million unique TCR beta sequences from about 179 million T cells. An early release that covered 500 to 800 HLA-typed donors contained approximately 300 gigabases of sequencing data and tens of millions of unique TCR sequences. Of the approximately 400 genotyped donors, 81% fell in the genetic ancestry cluster associated with self-reported Caucasian donors. The study aimed to test whether signatures of past pathogen exposure could be identified by cataloging public T cell receptors. The T cell repertoires of 700 or so subjects were profiled by immunosequencing and related to cytomegalovirus serostatus. Besides the first cohort of approximately 670 subjects, a separate validation cohort made up of over a hundred different subjects was used. To predict cytomegalovirus infection status, the study combined high-throughput TCR immunosequencing, statistical association of individual TCRs with disease status, and machine learning. To study patterns of TCR occurrence, a later analysis re-analyzed previously published TCR beta repertoires from hundreds of donors and added high-resolution HLA genotyping. In the later analysis, no new phenotypic data were used to find candidate immune exposures; instead, reliance was placed on TCR beta sequences and their occurrence across donors. To decide whether each TCR beta V gene segment behaved as functional or pseudogenic, an earlier analysis of several hundred of the donors relied on high-throughput TCR beta sequencing. Donor age, sex, ethnicity and CMV serostatus were collected together with the repertoire data. Genome-wide SNP genotypes for about 55% of the 666 donors were used in a later genetic analysis, which treated that subset as a discovery cohort. Every repertoire in the discovery cohort had been generated on one and the same sequencing platform. HLA typing covered class I and class II loci at four-digit resolution. Typing coverage varied by locus: roughly 629-640 donors for A, B, C, DRB1 and DQB1; some 520 for DQA1; more than 600 for DPA1; some 470 for DPB1. Four to six DR-DQ haplotypes were handled as single units for association and clustering, since linkage in the cohort was strong. Among roughly 370 genotyped donors of the cohort, an average of around 240,000 unique TCR beta nucleotide sequences were sequenced per donor, roughly 20% of them non-productive.

Based on the germline V gene, the CDR1 and CDR2 sequences are SGHDT and YYEEEE. Spanning cysteine to phenylalanine, the CDR3 consists of 17 amino acids. The only DNA kept is the CDR3, 51 bases in frame from the first base. At the junction V is shortened by 0 bases and J by 2 bases; bases outside the gene matches: 8. Study-level results and caveats: Specific HLA alleles were associated with more than 15,000 TCR beta sequences at a false discovery rate of 0.05 in a later analysis. Because HLA typing was unavailable for some donors at each locus, only the typed subset was used in association tests. The study gave a list of 150 to 200 TCR beta chains associated with cytomegalovirus. Because counts were too low, seventeen rarely observed V segments, including chromosome 9 orphons, were excluded from the earlier analysis of 587 of the donors. Because the 87-base-pair reads could not distinguish some IMGT-functional V segments, including TRBV6-2 and TRBV6-3, those segments were excluded. In a later analysis, most CMV-associated TCR beta chains were found to appear HLA-restricted, with HLA associations seemingly driven largely by CMV exposure. When HLA alleles, especially DR and DQ, strongly co-occurred, TCR associations were difficult to assign to individual alleles. In vitro tests confirmed that a few of the cytomegalovirus-associated TCR beta chains recognize cytomegalovirus antigens. An earlier analysis of around 600 of the donors showed that most TCR beta V segments appeared in productive rearrangements either about 87% or about 30% of the time, which broadly matched IMGT annotations. A cluster of highly shared sequence variants was judged likely to represent a technical artifact of the sequencing pipeline. A further reported finding was that TCR beta sequences accurately predicted the HLA-A and HLA-B alleles for most subjects in the first cohort. Most TCR sequences were observed very rarely across donors, whereas some public TCRs were present in many individuals. Only TCR beta chains were sequenced in this cohort, and the absence of alpha or paired-chain data limited detectable features. According to a later analysis, parvovirus B19, influenza, CMV and Epstein-Barr virus appeared linked to several top co-occurrence clusters. Cytomegalovirus status was reported to be diagnosed by the classifier with high specificity and sensitivity in both the original and validation cohorts. According to the authors, the approach could potentially be generalized to other disease states and immunological phenotypes. The only immune exposure information available for the cohort was CMV serostatus. According to a later genetic analysis, donors in an Asian-associated ancestry cluster had fewer N-insertions in productive TCRs than the approximately 710-donor mean. Presence/absence analyses assumed roughly uniform sequencing depth across donors, an assumption that may not hold. In a later analysis, HLA-associated TCR beta chains were found to be more clonally expanded and to have lower generation probabilities than equally common non-associated chains. Linkage disequilibrium might explain the correlated functional status among segregating V segments, but an unknown experimental factor could not be ruled out. In a later genetic analysis, a missense DCLRE1C variant was associated with V-gene and J-gene trimming of TCR beta chains, and the association was replicated in an independent cohort. A later analysis found that TCR association rates varied across HLA loci, with DRB1 alleles showing the most associated TCRs and HLA-C alleles the fewest.

The cohort was made up of 666 healthy bone marrow donors. Cohort members were all nominally healthy when sampled, although unrecorded immune exposures were likely present. The donor was CMV seropositive and was included in the group of around 300 seropositive cohort members. A peripheral blood sample was provided by each donor, and peripheral blood mononuclear cells were used for TCR beta sequencing. The Qiagen DNeasy Blood Extraction Kit was used to extract genomic DNA from the blood cell samples. The library relied on the immunoSEQ multiplex PCR assay. For the multiplex PCR, a mixture combining 60 forward primers for TCR Vbeta segments and 13 reverse primers for TCR Jbeta segments was used. Amplification of the CDR3 region of rearranged TCR beta genes was performed with a multiplex PCR assay on genomic DNA. The amplified TCR beta libraries were sequenced on the Illumina HiSeq System as 87-base-pair reads. Concerning the study's data processing: A later analysis counted tens of millions of unique TCR beta chains across the 666 repertoires, and roughly 11 million of these chains were shared by at least two donors. A nearest-neighbor algorithm error-corrected the raw reads and collapsed the reads into unique sequences, merging closely related sequences to remove PCR and sequencing errors. To assign V, D and J gene segments, CDR3 sequences were aligned to IMGT reference sequences. For a sequence to be retained, at least a six-nucleotide match to both a V gene segment and a J gene segment was required. A rearrangement counted as productive if the CDR3 had no stop codons and remained in frame with V and J, and every other rearrangement counted as non-productive. CDR3 was defined according to IMGT convention as the region running from the second conserved V-encoded cysteine to the conserved J-encoded phenylalanine. The earlier analysis of some 580 of the donors excluded any sequence lacking an unambiguous match to a single V gene segment. An earlier analysis of several hundred of the donors classified V segments as functional when productive rearrangements were above 56.7% and as segregating when the standard deviation between donors was above 5%. A statistical classification framework was built to diagnose cytomegalovirus status from the catalog of TCR beta chain sequences. A later analysis assigned V and J genes by comparing TCR nucleotide sequences with IMGT/GENE-DB human TR gene sequences. The TCRdist pipeline was used in a later analysis to assign CDR3 sequences and most-parsimonious VDJ recombination scenarios. A later analysis defined each TCR beta chain by its CDR3 amino acid sequence plus V-gene family, and excluded reads lacking a unique V-gene family. To address suspected cross-contamination and a sequencing artifact, a later analysis removed a few hundred highly shared, low-generation-probability nucleotide sequences. In a later analysis, a clonal expansion index for each public chain was calculated from normalized within-repertoire ranks of inferred template counts. In a later analysis, generation probabilities were computed with a VDJ recombination model fitted to out-of-frame rearrangements, and the resulting probabilities were checked against IGoR. In a later analysis, hypergeometric tests were used to score TCR-TCR, TCR-HLA and TCR-CMV co-occurrence, with a repertoire-size bias correction applied to TCR pairs. To estimate false discovery rates, a later analysis permuted the HLA or CMV assignments 20 times. In a later analysis, co-occurring TCRs were grouped with DBSCAN, and TCRdist sequence similarity was added when clustering was performed within HLA-allele-positive subsets. Co-occurrence clustering excluded repertoires with fewer than 30,000 or more than 120,000 public chains, plus five with anomalous nucleotide sharing. In TCRdb, the immuneACCESS table is reduced to in-frame sequences with V and J assigned. These tables do not hold every clone; where another copy was compared, an unresolved V gene accounts for under half, and the others remain unexplained. The DNA gave D and trimming, while V, J and clone size come from that table. This sample has roughly 150,000 clones in its table, and about 76% of those were observed once. Roughly 5.2% of the sample is in the top ten clones.

This clone appeared a single time. Its antigen is unknown. Per-nucleotide qualities are absent, and no much larger clonotype sits a single base away. The sample was PBMCs. The receptor was isolated from a woman aged 18 to 35 in good health and CMV-seropositive. The sequence is built from TRBV5-6 and TRBJ2-7, with 10 bases in between that match TRBD2. The DNA sequence is as follows: TGTGCCAGCAGCTTGGAGTGGTTTAGCGGGGGGACCTACGAGCAGTACTTC. It is translated as CASSLEWFSGGTYEQYF.